Each of the 18 T cell receptor beta chains below was sequenced from the same sample in a study of blood T cell repertoires in COVID-19 (dated by TCRdb to 2019 to 2021). The library came from the immunoSEQ multiplex PCR assay. TCRdb stores this immuneACCESS table with in-frame sequences only. Part of the clones is absent; in the studies checked, under half of the shortfall reflects unresolved V genes, and no reason is known for the rest. The sample table holds approximately 140,000 clones, of which approximately 88% were seen once. 1.2% of the sample comes from the top ten. The source material was PBMCs or T cells enriched from blood (not recorded which). These receptors all come from a woman aged 30 to 39 with acute COVID-19.

The chain recombines TRBV6-5 with TRBJ1-1; possible D gene TRBD1, 5 bases. Trimming left V 6 bases short and J 0 bases short, with 14 bases between. Germline V CDR1 and CDR2: MNHEY, SVGAGI. This CDR3 spans 15 amino acids. Here the CDR3 reads CASRGMTAVNTEAFF. The CDR3 DNA reads as TGTGCCAGCAGAGGAATGACAGCTGTGAACACTGAAGCTTTCTTT.

The chain carries TRBV2 and TRBJ2-5, with 7 bases identical to TRBD1. The CDR3 covers 14 residues. Germline V gene sequence: CDR1 SNHLY, CDR2 FYNNEI. V shed 3 bases, J shed 1 base, and the junction held 2 bases outside the gene matches. The CDR3 sequence: CASSDDRAQETQYF. CDR3 DNA sequence: TGTGCCAGCAGTGACGACAGGGCCCAAGAGACCCAGTACTTC.

The rearrangement links TRBV4-3 to TRBJ2-2; 8 positions agree with TRBD2. This CDR3 contains 16 residues. V was clipped by 3 bases and J by 1 base; unmatched bases: 4. Germline lookup yields CDR1 LGHNA and CDR2 YSLEER. CDR3 residues: CASSQELAGNTGELFF. In DNA, the CDR3 is TGCGCCAGCAGCCAGGAGCTAGCGGGGAACACCGGGGAGCTGTTTTTT.

This chain connects TRBV6-5 to TRBJ2-3, with 13 bases aligning to TRBD2. V lost 6 bases to trimming and J lost 4 bases; unmatched junction nucleotides: 4. The CDR3 sequence is 15 residues long. Germline V lookup: CDR1 MNHEY, CDR2 SVGAGI. CDR3 loop: CASSRTSGSPDTQYF. The CDR3 bases are TGTGCCAGCAGCCGGACTAGCGGGAGTCCAGATACGCAGTATTTT.

This chain joins TRBV27 and TRBJ2-2, with TRBD2 identical over 7 bases. Germline CDR1 is MNHEY and CDR2 is SMNVEV (reference sequence). V lost 4 bases, J lost 0 bases, and 2 bases stayed unmatched. The CDR3 is 15 residues long. The CDR3 DNA follows: TGTGCCAGCAGTTCAGGACTAGCGAACACCGGGGAGCTGTTTTTT. It translates to CASSSGLANTGELFF.

The chain combines TRBV18 with TRBJ2-2; a weak D match, TRBD1 (5 bases). The CDR3 is made up of 16 amino acids. Trimming removed 2 bases at V and 4 bases at J, with 14 bases between. Per the germline V gene, CDR1 is KGHSH and CDR2 is LQKENI. This chain's CDR3 is CASSPNQGIGTGELFF. The DNA of the CDR3 is TGTGCCAGCTCACCAAATCAGGGTATCGGCACCGGGGAGCTGTTTTTT. The complete variable domain, with remaining parts taken from reference TRBV18 and TRBJ2-2, reads NAGVMQNPRHLVRRRGQEARLRCSPMKGHSHVYWYRQLPEEGLKFMVYLQKENIIDESGMPKERFSAEFPKEGPSILRIQQVVRGDSAAYFCASSPNQGIGTGELFFGEGSRLTVL.

This chain links TRBV28 with TRBJ1-6; 7 nucleotides align to TRBD1. Trimming at V came to 2 bases and at J to 8 bases, leaving 6 bases not matched to a gene. This CDR3 comprises 15 residues. Per germline, CDR1 MDHEN and CDR2 SYDVKM. CDR3 nucleotide sequence: TGTGCCAGCAGTTTACGAGACAGGGCGTATTCACCCCTCCACTTT. Protein: CASSLRDRAYSPLHF.

The chain links TRBV9 to TRBJ2-1; 7 bases are a match to TRBD2. The CDR3 covers 15 residues. V lost 2 bases, J lost 6 bases, and 8 bases stayed unmatched. The germline V gene has CDR1 SGDLS and CDR2 YYNGEE. The CDR3 region is CASSVASGDFNEQFF. In nucleotides, the CDR3 is TGTGCCAGCAGCGTGGCTAGCGGAGACTTCAATGAGCAGTTCTTC.

J is TRBJ1-2 and V is TRBV6-6, with unresolved D. The CDR3 is 13 residues long. The germline V gene has CDR1 MNHNY and CDR2 SVGAGI (reference sequence). Trimming stripped 5 bases from V and 8 bases from J, with 15 bases between. The CDR3: CASSTYEARGYTF. CDR3 sequence (DNA): TGTGCCAGCAGTACGTATGAAGCCCGGGGCTACACCTTC.

The chain couples TRBV4-3 to TRBJ2-1; D gene uncertain. The V end was cut by 0 bases, the J end by 4 bases, with 10 bases between. Germline assignment: CDR1 LGHNA and CDR2 YSLEER. There are 15 residues in the CDR3. The CDR3 DNA sequence: TGCGCCAGCAGCCAAGATCTCTACGTTTACAATGAGCAGTTCTTC. The encoded protein is CASSQDLYVYNEQFF.

The chain combines TRBV28 with TRBJ1-2; 8 nucleotides align to TRBD1. Looked up from germline, CDR1 is MDHEN and CDR2 is SYDVKM. Trimming removed 6 bases from V and 13 bases from J; junction bases left unmatched: 7. This CDR3 comprises 11 residues. This chain's CDR3 is CASSWTGPITF. In nucleotides, the CDR3 is TGTGCCAGCAGCTGGACAGGGCCTATCACCTTC.

This chain uses TRBV9 with TRBJ2-7; TRBD2 aligns across 11 bases. Germline CDR1 SGDLS, CDR2 YYNGEE. The CDR3 is 15 residues long. Trimming at V came to 4 bases and at J to 0 bases, leaving 3 bases not matched to a gene. The CDR3 nucleotides are TGTGCCAGCAGCCAGACTAGCGGGGCCTCCTACGAGCAGTACTTC. As protein: CASSQTSGASYEQYF.

The V call is TRBV14, the J call TRBJ1-2, with TRBD1 matching over 10 bases. With 5 bases clipped from V and 6 bases from J, the junction kept 6 bases outside the gene matches. The length of the CDR3 is 14 residues. The V gene's germline CDR1 is SGHDN and CDR2 FVKESK. The CDR3 DNA is TGTGCCAGCAGCACTGACAGGGGGCAGGATGGCTACACCTTC. As protein: CASSTDRGQDGYTF.

This clone has a handful of counts. The CDR3 loop reads CASSPDPGLSSGNTIYF. The CDR3 DNA reads TGTGCCAGCAGCCCGGACCCGGGACTCAGCTCTGGAAACACCATATATTTT. The chain couples TRBV5-4 to TRBJ1-3; D may be TRBD1 (5 bases). Deletions cut 4 bases from V and 0 bases from J, with 17 bases between. The CDR3 extends over 17 amino acids. Germline assignment: CDR1 SGHNT and CDR2 YYREEE (reference sequence).

The rearrangement uses TRBV28 and TRBJ1-2; the D is unclear. Trimming pared 7 bases from V and 2 bases from J, leaving 5 bases between. The CDR3 length is 11 residues. Per the germline V gene, CDR1 is MDHEN and CDR2 is SYDVKM. CDR3 loop: CASMRNYGYTF. The CDR3 coding sequence is TGTGCCAGCATGCGGAACTATGGCTACACCTTC.

The V and J genes are TRBV7-9 and TRBJ2-3; perhaps TRBD1 as D (6 bases). Germline-derived CDR1 and CDR2 are SEHNR and FQNEAQ (reference sequence). Trimming took 11 bases from V and 0 from J, leaving 12 bases between them. The CDR3 contains 13 residues. The CDR3 protein is CAGGGTSTDTQYF. The CDR3 coding sequence is TGTGCCGGGGGCGGCACCAGCACAGATACGCAGTATTTT.

The chain recombines TRBV7-9 with TRBJ1-3; 10 bases map to TRBD1. Unmatched junction bases numbered 8, after V lost 3 bases and J lost 3 bases. This CDR3 has 17 amino acids. Germline V CDR1 and CDR2: SEHNR, FQNEAQ (reference sequence). For the CDR3, the DNA is TGTGCCAGCAGCTTTTTTGGGGACAGGGGTATTGGAAACACCATATATTTT. As protein: CASSFFGDRGIGNTIYF.

This clone was seen more than once but under ten times. The CDR3 loop reads CASSYSTGGLDTQYF. The CDR3, as DNA: TGTGCCAGCAGTTACAGCACAGGGGGCCTCGATACGCAGTATTTT. The chain links TRBV6-5 to TRBJ2-3, with 9 bases fitting TRBD1. The CDR3 runs 15 residues. J lost 6 bases, V lost 2 bases, and 6 bases had no gene match. Germline-derived CDR1 and CDR2 are MNHEY and SVGAGI.